The sample holds one count of the clone carrying this T cell receptor (beta chain). Antigen specificity is unknown. Trimming left V 6 bases short and J 4 bases short, with 10 bases between. The CDR3 sequence is 13 residues long. Germline lookup yields CDR1 MNHNS and CDR2 SASEGT. Healthy donors had no documented immune events, such as infections, while sampled. Libraries were prepared by immunoSEQ multiplex PCR; TCRdb keeps only in-frame clonotypes and omits some of them. The table shows tens of thousands of clones, with roughly 88% occurring only once. This entry comes from a study of identifying expanded T cells in peripheral blood. General study points: Variance in clone template counts between approximately two-week samples significantly increased with total template count across all healthy donors. Over approximately two and four weeks, about 15 and 18 clones changed, versus roughly 1.1 between replicates.

The TCR comes from a person aged 18-69 years in good health. Sequencing was carried out using blood. The V and J genes are TRBV6-1 and TRBJ1-5; D gene ambiguous. CDR3 sequence: CASRDGANQPQHF. As DNA, the CDR3 is TGTGCCAGCAGGGACGGTGCAAATCAGCCCCAGCATTTT.